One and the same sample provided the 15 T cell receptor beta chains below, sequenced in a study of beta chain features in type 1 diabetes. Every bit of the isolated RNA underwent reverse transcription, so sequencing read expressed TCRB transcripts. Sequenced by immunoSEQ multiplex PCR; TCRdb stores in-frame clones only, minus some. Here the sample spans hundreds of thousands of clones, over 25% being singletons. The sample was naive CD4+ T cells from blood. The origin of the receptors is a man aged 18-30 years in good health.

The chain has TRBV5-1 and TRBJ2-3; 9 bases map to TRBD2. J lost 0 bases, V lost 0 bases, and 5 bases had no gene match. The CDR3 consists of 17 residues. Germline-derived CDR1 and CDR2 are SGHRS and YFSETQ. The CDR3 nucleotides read TGCGCCAGCAGCTTGGAGACTAGCGGAGGAAGCACAGATACGCAGTATTTT. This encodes CASSLETSGGSTDTQYF.

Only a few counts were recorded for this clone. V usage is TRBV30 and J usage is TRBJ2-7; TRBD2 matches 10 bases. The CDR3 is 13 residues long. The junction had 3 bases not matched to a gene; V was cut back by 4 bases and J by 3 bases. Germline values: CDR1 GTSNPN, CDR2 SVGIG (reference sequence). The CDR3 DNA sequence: TGTGCCTGGAAACTAGCGGGAAGCTACGAGCAGTACTTC. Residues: CAWKLAGSYEQYF.

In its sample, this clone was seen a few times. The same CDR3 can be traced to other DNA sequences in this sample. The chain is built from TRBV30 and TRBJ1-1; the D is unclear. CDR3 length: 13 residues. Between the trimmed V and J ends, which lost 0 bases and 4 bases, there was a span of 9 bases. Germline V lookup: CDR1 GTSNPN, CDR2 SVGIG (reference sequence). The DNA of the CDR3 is TGTGCCTGGAGTGTATCGGGCCTCACTGAAGCTTTCTTT. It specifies CAWSVSGLTEAFF.

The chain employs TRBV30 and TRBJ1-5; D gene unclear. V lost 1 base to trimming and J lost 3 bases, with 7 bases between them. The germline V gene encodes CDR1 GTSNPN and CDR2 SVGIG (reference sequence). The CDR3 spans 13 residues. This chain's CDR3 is CAWSGSPNQPQHF. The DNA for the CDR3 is TGTGCCTGGAGTGGGAGCCCCAATCAGCCCCAGCATTTT.

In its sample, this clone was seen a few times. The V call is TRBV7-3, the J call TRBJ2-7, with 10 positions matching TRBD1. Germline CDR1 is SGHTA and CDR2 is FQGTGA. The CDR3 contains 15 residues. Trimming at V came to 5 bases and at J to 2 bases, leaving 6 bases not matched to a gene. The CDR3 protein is CASSARDRGPYEQYF. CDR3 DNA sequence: TGTGCCAGCAGCGCCCGGGACAGGGGCCCCTACGAGCAGTACTTC. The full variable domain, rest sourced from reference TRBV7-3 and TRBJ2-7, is GAGVSQTPSNKVTEKGKYVELRCDPISGHTALYWYRQSLGQGPEFLIYFQGTGAADDSGLPNDRFFAVRPEGSVSTLKIQRTERGDSAVYLCASSARDRGPYEQYFGPGTRLTVT.

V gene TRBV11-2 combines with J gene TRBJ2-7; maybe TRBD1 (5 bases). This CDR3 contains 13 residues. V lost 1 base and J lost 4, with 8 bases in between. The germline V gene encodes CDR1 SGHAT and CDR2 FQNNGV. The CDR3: CASSLVPGYEQYF. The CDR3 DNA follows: TGTGCCAGCAGCTTAGTGCCAGGGTACGAGCAGTACTTC.

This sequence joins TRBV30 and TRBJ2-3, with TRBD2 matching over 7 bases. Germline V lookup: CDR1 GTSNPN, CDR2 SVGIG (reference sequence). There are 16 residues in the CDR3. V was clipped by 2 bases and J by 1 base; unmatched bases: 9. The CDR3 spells CAWSTLASGRTDTQYF. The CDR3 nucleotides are TGTGCCTGGAGTACCTTGGCTAGCGGACGCACAGATACGCAGTATTTT.

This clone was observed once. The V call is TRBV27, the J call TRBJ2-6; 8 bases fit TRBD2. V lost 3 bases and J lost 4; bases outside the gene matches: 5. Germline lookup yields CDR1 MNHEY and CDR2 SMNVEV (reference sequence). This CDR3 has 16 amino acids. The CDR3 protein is CASSLNSGTGANVLTF. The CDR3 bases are TGTGCCAGCAGTTTGAATAGCGGGACGGGGGCCAACGTCCTGACTTTC.

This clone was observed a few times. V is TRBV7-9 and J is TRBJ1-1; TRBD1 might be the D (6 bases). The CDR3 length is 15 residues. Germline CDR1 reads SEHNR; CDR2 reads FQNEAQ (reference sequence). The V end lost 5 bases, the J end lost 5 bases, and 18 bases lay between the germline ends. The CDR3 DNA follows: TGTGCCAGCAGCCCCCGGGGGGGCCCGGGGACTGAAGCTTTCTTT. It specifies CASSPRGGPGTEAFF.

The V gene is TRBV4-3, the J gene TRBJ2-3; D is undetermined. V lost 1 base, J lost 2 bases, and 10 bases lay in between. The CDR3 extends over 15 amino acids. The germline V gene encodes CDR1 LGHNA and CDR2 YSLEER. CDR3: CASSQGGSYTDTQYF. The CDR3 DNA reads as TGCGCCAGCAGCCAAGGGGGATCGTACACAGATACGCAGTATTTT.

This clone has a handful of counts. Here the CDR3 reads CAWSVRLELGQYF. The DNA for the CDR3 is TGTGCCTGGAGTGTAAGGCTAGAACTCGGGCAGTACTTC. The chain joins TRBV30 to TRBJ2-7; D remains unclear. Germline V lookup: CDR1 GTSNPN, CDR2 SVGIG (reference sequence). The V end lost 0 bases, the J end lost 9 bases, and 15 bases lay between the germline ends. The CDR3 contains 13 residues. Based on the CDR3 plus reference TRBV30 and TRBJ2-7, the full variable domain is SQTIHQWPATLVQPVGSPLSLECTVEGTSNPNLYWYRQAAGRGLQLLFYSVGIGQISSEVPQNLSASRPQDRQFILSSKKLLLSDSGFYLCAWSVRLELGQYFGPGTRLTVT.

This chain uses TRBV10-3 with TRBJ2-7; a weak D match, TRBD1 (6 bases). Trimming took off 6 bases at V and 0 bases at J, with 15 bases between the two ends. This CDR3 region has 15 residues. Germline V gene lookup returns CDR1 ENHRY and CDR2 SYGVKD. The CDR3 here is CAIRGAQGSSYEQYF. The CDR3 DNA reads TGTGCCATCAGAGGCGCGCAGGGGAGCTCCTACGAGCAGTACTTC.

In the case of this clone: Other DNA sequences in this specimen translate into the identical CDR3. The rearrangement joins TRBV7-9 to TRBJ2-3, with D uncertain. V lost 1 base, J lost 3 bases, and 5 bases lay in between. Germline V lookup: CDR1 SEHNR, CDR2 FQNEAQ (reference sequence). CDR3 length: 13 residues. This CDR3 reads CASSLVSTDTQYF. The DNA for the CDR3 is TGTGCCAGCAGCTTAGTTTCTACAGATACGCAGTATTTT.

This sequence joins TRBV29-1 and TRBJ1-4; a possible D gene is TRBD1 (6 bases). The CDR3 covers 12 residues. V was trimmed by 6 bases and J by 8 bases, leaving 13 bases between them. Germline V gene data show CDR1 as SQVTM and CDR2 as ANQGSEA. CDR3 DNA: TGCAGCGTCCAGGGGCCGGAGGAAAAACTGTTTTTT. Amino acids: CSVQGPEEKLFF.

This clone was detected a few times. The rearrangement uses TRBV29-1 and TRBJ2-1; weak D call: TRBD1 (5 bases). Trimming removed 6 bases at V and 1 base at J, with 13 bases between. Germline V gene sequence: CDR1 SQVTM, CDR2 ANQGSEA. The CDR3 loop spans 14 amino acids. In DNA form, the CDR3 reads TGCAGCGTGGACGGACAAGTGTCCTACAATGAGCAGTTCTTC. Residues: CSVDGQVSYNEQFF.